This entry lists 26 T cell receptor beta chains sequenced from one sample in a study of blood T cells in healthy people across ages. Combining a sample-barcoded 5' primer with a J-beta primer mix, a second PCR ran for about 7 to 12 cycles. A single record per CDR3 protein comes from TCRdb applying MiXCR to the 5' RACE reads. The sample has 800,000 to 950,000 distinct CDR3 sequences; almost 30% are singletons. This sample also appeared in a second study, on T cells of mothers and their children.

What was sequenced was blood. The receptors originated from a woman in her thirties or forties in good health.

This chain connects TRBV9 to TRBJ2-5; 8 bases are a match to TRBD2. Germline V CDR1 and CDR2: SGDLS, YYNGEE. V was pared by 0 bases and J by 2 bases, with 3 bases of the junction left unmatched. CDR3 length: 15 amino acids. The CDR3: CASSVETGGQETQYF. The CDR3 DNA is TGTGCCAGCAGCGTAGAAACGGGGGGGCAAGAGACCCAGTACTTC.

This chain joins TRBV9 and TRBJ1-2; D is unresolved. The CDR3 runs 15 residues. Germline lookup yields CDR1 SGDLS and CDR2 YYNGEE. Trimming removed 4 bases at V and 5 bases at J, with 18 bases between. CDR3 nucleotide sequence: TGTGCCAGCAGCCCCACCGGGAGGATACAATATGGCTACACCTTC. Amino acid sequence: CASSPTGRIQYGYTF.

Here the CDR3 DNA reads TGCAGTGCTACCTCCGGACAGCTCGCCTACAATGAGCAGTACTTC. It yields the protein CSATSGQLAYNEQYF. The genes are TRBV20-1 and TRBJ2-7; maybe TRBD1 (6 bases). V lost 4 bases and J 7 bases, leaving 23 bases between the germline ends. Germline V gives CDR1 DFQATT, CDR2 SNEGSKA (reference sequence). The CDR3 runs 15 residues.

This chain joins TRBV12-3 or TRBV12-4 and TRBJ2-2; possibly TRBD2 for D (5 bases). Trimming pared 7 bases from V and 4 bases from J, leaving 10 bases between. The CDR3 runs to 13 residues. The CDR3 nucleotides are TGTGCCAGCACCCCGGGATCCACCGGGGAGCTGTTTTTT. Translating it yields CASTPGSTGELFF.

This clonotype occurred many times. The chain carries TRBV9 and TRBJ2-1, with D perhaps TRBD2 (5 bases). CDR3 length: 16 residues. Germline CDR1 and CDR2: SGDLS and YYNGEE. V was cut by 4 bases and J by 0 bases, with 14 bases left in between. The CDR3 DNA is TGTGCCAGCAGCCCCGGGATGGCTAGCTCCTACAATGAGCAGTTCTTC. It specifies CASSPGMASSYNEQFF.

This chain uses TRBV7-2 with TRBJ2-3; 10 bases map to TRBD2. The V gene end was trimmed by 2 bases and the J gene end by 1 base; junction bases not matched to a gene: 6. Germline CDR1 SGHTA, CDR2 FQGNSA. The CDR3 consists of 17 residues. The CDR3 protein is CASSLILAGSRTDTQYF. The CDR3 nucleotides are TGTGCCAGCAGCTTAATACTAGCGGGGAGCCGCACAGATACGCAGTATTTT. Variable domain in full (rest from reference TRBV7-2 and TRBJ2-3): GAGVSQSPSNKVTEKGKDVELRCDPISGHTALYWYRQSLGQGLEFLIYFQGNSAPDKSGLPSDRFSAERTGGSVSTLTIQRTQQEDSAVYLCASSLILAGSRTDTQYFGPGTRLTVL.

The rearrangement joins TRBV7-9 to TRBJ1-1, with D possibly TRBD1 on 5 matching bases. Looked up from germline, CDR1 is SEHNR and CDR2 is FQNEAQ (reference sequence). Trimming removed 11 bases at V and 1 base at J, with 11 bases between. The CDR3 totals 12 residues. CDR3 coding DNA: TGTGCCGCACGGGGGTGGAACACTGAAGCTTTCTTT. This translates into CAARGWNTEAFF.

With respect to this clonotype: A much larger clone differs from this one at a single base, so this may be a read error. The V call is TRBV6-4, the J call TRBJ2-6; 7 bases line up with TRBD1. The CDR3 loop spans 16 amino acids. Germline-derived CDR1 and CDR2 are MRHNA and SNTAGT. The DNA of the CDR3 is TGTGCCAGCAGTGAAGGGACAGTCTCTGGGGCCAACGTCCCGACTTTC. It encodes CASSEGTVSGANVPTF.

This clonotype was seen at least ten times. The gene calls are TRBV12-3 or TRBV12-4 and TRBJ2-1; D not resolved. The CDR3 sequence is 15 residues long. Trimming stripped 1 base from V and 4 bases from J, with 11 bases between. CDR3 region: CASSLGVPRYNEQFF. CDR3 DNA sequence: TGTGCCAGCAGTTTAGGGGTACCCCGGTACAATGAGCAGTTCTTC.

The genes are TRBV9 and TRBJ1-1; D remains unclear. Germline-derived CDR1 and CDR2 are SGDLS and YYNGEE. This CDR3 has 15 amino acids. Trimming removed 6 bases from V and 2 bases from J, with 17 bases in between. As DNA, the CDR3 is TGTGCCAGCATCGAGGTCCGGCGGGGAAACACTGAAGCTTTCTTT. Translated: CASIEVRRGNTEAFF.

A few counts support this clonotype. This sequence joins TRBV28 and TRBJ1-1; no firm D call. The CDR3 loop spans 14 amino acids. The germline V gene has CDR1 MDHEN and CDR2 SYDVKM. V was shortened by 5 bases and J by 5 bases, with 15 bases between the two germline ends. CDR3 nucleotides: TGTGCCAGCAGTCCCGCGATAGGGTTTACTGAAGCTTTCTTT. Translation: CASSPAIGFTEAFF.

This clonotype was found a few times. The J gene is TRBJ2-5, the V gene TRBV7-3; a possible D gene is TRBD2 (7 bases). The CDR3 has 15 amino acids. The V end lost 1 base, the J end lost 5 bases, and 14 bases lay between the germline ends. Germline V gives CDR1 SGHTA, CDR2 FQGTGA. The CDR3 DNA sequence: TGTGCCAGCAGCTTAAAGGGGGGGCGGGTCGAGACCCAGTACTTC. Translation gives CASSLKGGRVETQYF.

This clonotype was recorded at least ten times. V and J are TRBV5-1 and TRBJ2-7; 8 bases fit TRBD1. The CDR3 has 17 residues. The V and J ends lost 0 bases and 4 bases, in that order; junction bases with no gene match: 12. The germline V gene has CDR1 SGHRS and CDR2 YFSETQ. This chain's CDR3 is CASSLDRETGDEYEQYF. CDR3 coding DNA: TGCGCCAGCAGCTTGGATCGCGAGACAGGGGATGAATACGAGCAGTACTTC.

This clonotype was counted many times. This chain connects TRBV7-2 to TRBJ2-3; D is unresolved. The germline V and J ends were trimmed by 0 bases and 0 bases, with 10 bases remaining between them. The CDR3 covers 16 residues. In germline, CDR1 is SGHTA, CDR2 FQGNSA. CDR3 residues: CASSLALSHSTDTQYF. The CDR3 DNA reads as TGTGCCAGCAGCTTAGCGCTGAGCCACAGCACAGATACGCAGTATTTT.

The sample holds one count of this clonotype. This chain joins TRBV3-1 and TRBJ2-3; D call uncertain. Germline V CDR1 and CDR2: LGHDT, YNNKEL (reference sequence). Deletions cut 0 bases from V and 6 bases from J, with 7 bases between. This CDR3 region has 13 residues. Written as DNA, the CDR3 is TGTGCCAGCAGCCAAGATTCGGTCGATACGCAGTATTTT. It encodes CASSQDSVDTQYF.

As to this clonotype: One junction end does not reproduce the germline sequence, and a read error may be involved. The chain has TRBV5-1 and TRBJ2-2; 10 nucleotides match TRBD2. Germline assignment: CDR1 SGHRS and CDR2 YFSETQ. The CDR3 totals 15 residues. The CDR3 DNA follows: TGCGCCAGCAGATCCATAGCGGGAGGCACCGGGGAGCCGTTTTTT. Protein sequence: CASRSIAGGTGEPFF.

In this sample, this clonotype turned up many times. The V gene is TRBV6-6, the J gene TRBJ2-5; D is possibly TRBD1 (6 bases). The CDR3 is made up of 13 amino acids. The V end was cut by 0 bases, the J end by 10 bases, with 12 bases between. From germline, CDR1 is MNHNY and CDR2 SVGAGI (reference sequence). CDR3 amino acids: CASSYSSSRGQYF. The CDR3 DNA reads TGTGCCAGCAGTTACTCGTCCAGCAGGGGCCAGTACTTC.

This clonotype was detected a few times. A much more abundant neighbour one base away suggests this may be a read error. The chain recombines TRBV4-3 with TRBJ2-1; D possibly uses TRBD1 or TRBD2 (6 bases each). The CDR3 runs to 13 residues. V was cut by 1 base and J by 9 bases, with 10 bases left in between. In germline, CDR1 is LGHNA, CDR2 YSLEER. Here the CDR3 reads CASSQVGGPEQFF. CDR3 sequence (DNA): TGCGCCAGCAGCCAAGTTGGGGGGCCTGAGCAGTTCTTC.

The V gene is TRBV7-2, the J gene TRBJ1-4; maybe TRBD1 (6 bases). The germline V and J ends were trimmed by 4 bases and 7 bases, with 13 bases remaining between them. Germline CDR1 is SGHTA and CDR2 is FQGNSA. CDR3 size: 14 residues. The CDR3 DNA sequence: TGTGCCAGCAGCTCCGGACAGAACTCTGAAAAACTGTTTTTT. This translates into CASSSGQNSEKLFF.

This clonotype appeared many times. The J gene is TRBJ2-1, the V gene TRBV18; 9 bases line up with TRBD1. The CDR3 totals 15 residues. The junction had 8 bases not matched to a gene; V was cut back by 4 bases and J by 7 bases. Germline V gives CDR1 KGHSH, CDR2 LQKENI. CDR3 in amino acids: CASSLDSGTGNEQFF. The DNA of the CDR3 is TGTGCCAGCTCACTGGACTCCGGGACAGGGAATGAGCAGTTCTTC.

CDR3 bases: TGTGCCAGCAGTGACGAACGATGGACTAGCAATCAGCCCCAGCATTTT. This translates into CASSDERWTSNQPQHF. The chain employs TRBV12-3 or TRBV12-4 and TRBJ1-5, with unresolved D. The CDR3 length is 16 residues. Trimming shortened V by 5 bases and J by 0 bases, and 14 bases separated the two germline ends.

This clonotype appeared a few times. The chain has TRBV25-1 and TRBJ1-1; D is uncertain. Trimming pared 0 bases from V and 5 bases from J, leaving 16 bases between. Germline V gene sequence: CDR1 MGHDK, CDR2 SYGVNS. CDR3 length equals 16 residues. The CDR3 sequence: CASSEYRAAAKTEAFF. CDR3 nucleotides: TGTGCCAGCAGTGAATACCGAGCAGCCGCGAAGACTGAAGCTTTCTTT.

Only a few counts were recorded for this clonotype. The rearrangement links TRBV6-2 or TRBV6-3 to TRBJ2-3; D perhaps matches TRBD1 (5 bases). CDR3 length: 13 amino acids. CDR1 is MNHEY and CDR2 is SVGEGT in the germline V gene. V lost 6 bases to trimming and J lost 7 bases, with 14 bases between them. The CDR3, as DNA: TGTGCCAGCAGCTTGGGGCCCGCGTATACGCAGTATTTT. This encodes CASSLGPAYTQYF.

This clonotype has only a few counts. CDR3 in amino acids: CASSLSGYGHEQFF. CDR3 bases: TGTGCCAGCAGTTTATCTGGGTATGGGCATGAGCAGTTCTTC. The chain joins TRBV28 to TRBJ2-1, with D hard to call. The CDR3 is 14 amino acids. V lost 1 base and J lost 8, with 12 bases in between. Germline V gene sequence: CDR1 MDHEN, CDR2 SYDVKM.

This clonotype was counted only a few times. This chain connects TRBV7-9 to TRBJ2-5, with D unclear. There are 13 residues in the CDR3. Trimming stripped 4 bases from V and 1 base from J, with 7 bases between. Looked up from germline, CDR1 is SEHNR and CDR2 is FQNEAQ (reference sequence). The DNA for the CDR3 is TGTGCCAGCAGCTCTGTGTCCCAAGAGACCCAGTACTTC. This gives the protein CASSSVSQETQYF.

This clonotype was counted at least ten times. This rearrangement joins TRBV27 to TRBJ2-7; D call uncertain. This CDR3 spans 15 amino acids. Trimming took 2 bases from V and 9 from J, leaving 20 bases between them. Looked up from germline, CDR1 is MNHEY and CDR2 is SMNVEV (reference sequence). The DNA for the CDR3 is TGTGCCAGCAGTTTAGGGTACAGCGTCCGGTGGGGGCAGTACTTC. Protein product: CASSLGYSVRWGQYF.